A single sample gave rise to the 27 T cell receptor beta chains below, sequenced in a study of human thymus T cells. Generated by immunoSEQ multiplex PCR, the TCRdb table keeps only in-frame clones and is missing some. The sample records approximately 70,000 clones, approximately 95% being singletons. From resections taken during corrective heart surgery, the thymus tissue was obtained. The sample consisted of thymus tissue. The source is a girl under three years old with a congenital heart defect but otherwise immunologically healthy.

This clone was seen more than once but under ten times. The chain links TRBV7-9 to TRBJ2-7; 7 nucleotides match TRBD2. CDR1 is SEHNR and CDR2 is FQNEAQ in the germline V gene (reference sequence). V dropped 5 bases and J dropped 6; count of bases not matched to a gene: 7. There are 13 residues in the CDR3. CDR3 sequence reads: CASSAGLDGEQYF. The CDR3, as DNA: TGTGCCAGCAGCGCCGGACTAGACGGCGAGCAGTACTTC.

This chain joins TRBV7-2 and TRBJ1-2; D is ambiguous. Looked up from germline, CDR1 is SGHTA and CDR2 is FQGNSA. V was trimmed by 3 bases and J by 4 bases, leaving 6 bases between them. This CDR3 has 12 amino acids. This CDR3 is CASSFTAYGYTF. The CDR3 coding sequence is TGTGCCAGCAGCTTCACAGCCTATGGCTACACCTTC. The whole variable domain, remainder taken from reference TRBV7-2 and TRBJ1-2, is GAGVSQSPSNKVTEKGKDVELRCDPISGHTALYWYRQSLGQGLEFLIYFQGNSAPDKSGLPSDRFSAERTGGSVSTLTIQRTQQEDSAVYLCASSFTAYGYTFGSGTRLTVV.

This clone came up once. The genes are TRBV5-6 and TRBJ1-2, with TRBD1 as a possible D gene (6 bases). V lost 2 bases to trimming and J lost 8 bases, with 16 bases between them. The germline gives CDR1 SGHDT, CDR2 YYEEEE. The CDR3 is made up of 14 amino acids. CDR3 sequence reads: CASSFYREIRGYTF. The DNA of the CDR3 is TGTGCCAGCAGCTTCTACAGGGAAATACGGGGCTACACCTTC.

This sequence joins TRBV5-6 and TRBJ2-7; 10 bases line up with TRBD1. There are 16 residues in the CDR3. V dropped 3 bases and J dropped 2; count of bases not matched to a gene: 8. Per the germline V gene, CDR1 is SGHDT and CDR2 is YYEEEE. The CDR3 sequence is CASSCFTGTGAYEQYF. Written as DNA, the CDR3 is TGTGCCAGCAGCTGCTTCACCGGGACAGGGGCCTACGAGCAGTACTTC.

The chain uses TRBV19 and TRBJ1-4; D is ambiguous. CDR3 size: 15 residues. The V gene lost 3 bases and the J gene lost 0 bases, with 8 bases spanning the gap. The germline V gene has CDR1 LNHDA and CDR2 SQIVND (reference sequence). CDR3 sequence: CASSITKATNEKLFF. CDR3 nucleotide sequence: TGTGCCAGTAGTATTACTAAGGCAACTAATGAAAAACTGTTTTTT. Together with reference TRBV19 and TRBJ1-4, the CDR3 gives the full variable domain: DGGITQSPKYLFRKEGQNVTLSCEQNLNHDAMYWYRQDPGQGLRLIYYSQIVNDFQKGDIAEGYSVSREKKESFPLTVTSAQKNPTAFYLCASSITKATNEKLFFGSGTQLSVL.

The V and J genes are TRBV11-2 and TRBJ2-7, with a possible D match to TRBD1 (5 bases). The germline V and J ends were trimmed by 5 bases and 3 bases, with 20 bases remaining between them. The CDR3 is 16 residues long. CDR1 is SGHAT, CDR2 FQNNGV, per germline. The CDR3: CASSNPTHRMCYEQYF. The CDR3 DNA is TGTGCCAGCAGCAACCCGACGCACAGGATGTGCTACGAGCAGTACTTC. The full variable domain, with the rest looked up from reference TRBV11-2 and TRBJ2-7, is EAGVAQSPRYKIIEKRQSVAFWCNPISGHATLYWYQQILGQGPKLLIQFQNNGVVDDSQLPKDRFSAERLKGVDSTLKIQPAKLEDSAVYLCASSNPTHRMCYEQYFGPGTRLTVT.

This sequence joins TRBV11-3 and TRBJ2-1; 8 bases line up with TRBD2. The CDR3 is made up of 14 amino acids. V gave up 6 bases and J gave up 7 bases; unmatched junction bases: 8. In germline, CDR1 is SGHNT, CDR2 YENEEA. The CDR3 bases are TGTGCCAGCAGTGAGCGGGAGAGGAGGAATGAGCAGTTCTTC. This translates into CASSERERRNEQFF.

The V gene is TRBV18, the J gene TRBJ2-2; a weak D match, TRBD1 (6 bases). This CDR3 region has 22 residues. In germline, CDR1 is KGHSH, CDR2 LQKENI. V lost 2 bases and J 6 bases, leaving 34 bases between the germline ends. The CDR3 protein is CASSPWGTTGRTPGTNAGELFF. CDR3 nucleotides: TGTGCCAGCTCACCATGGGGCACGACAGGCCGTACACCGGGGACAAACGCCGGGGAGCTGTTTTTT.

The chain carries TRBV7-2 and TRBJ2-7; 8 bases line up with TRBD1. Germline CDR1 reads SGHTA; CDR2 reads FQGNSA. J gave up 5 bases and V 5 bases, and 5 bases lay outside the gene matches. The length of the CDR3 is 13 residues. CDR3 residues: CASSPDRGHEQYF. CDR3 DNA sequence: TGTGCCAGCAGCCCTGACAGGGGTCACGAGCAGTACTTC. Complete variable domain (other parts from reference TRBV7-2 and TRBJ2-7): GAGVSQSPSNKVTEKGKDVELRCDPISGHTALYWYRQSLGQGLEFLIYFQGNSAPDKSGLPSDRFSAERTGGSVSTLTIQRTQQEDSAVYLCASSPDRGHEQYFGPGTRLTVT.

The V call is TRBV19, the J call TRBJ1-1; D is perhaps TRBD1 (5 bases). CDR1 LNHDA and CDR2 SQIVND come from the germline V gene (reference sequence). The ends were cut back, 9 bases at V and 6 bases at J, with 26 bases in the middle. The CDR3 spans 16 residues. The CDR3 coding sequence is TGTGCCAGCGGTACCGGGACCGCGGGCCGTAACGCTGAAGCTTTCTTT. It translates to CASGTGTAGRNAEAFF.

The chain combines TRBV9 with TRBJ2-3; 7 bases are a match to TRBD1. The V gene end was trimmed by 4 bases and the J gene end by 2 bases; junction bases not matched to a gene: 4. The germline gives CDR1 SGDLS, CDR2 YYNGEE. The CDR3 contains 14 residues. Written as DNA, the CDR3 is TGTGCCAGCAGCCCGGGACAGTTCACAGATACGCAGTATTTT. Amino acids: CASSPGQFTDTQYF.

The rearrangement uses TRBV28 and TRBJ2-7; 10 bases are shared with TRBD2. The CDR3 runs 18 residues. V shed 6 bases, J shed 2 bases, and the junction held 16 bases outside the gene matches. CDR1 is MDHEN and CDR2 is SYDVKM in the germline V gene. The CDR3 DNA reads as TGTGCCAGCAGGAGGACTAGCGGTCTTCTGGGGTGGGCCTACGAGCAGTACTTC. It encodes CASRRTSGLLGWAYEQYF. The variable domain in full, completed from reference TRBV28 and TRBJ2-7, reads DVKVTQSSRYLVKRTGEKVFLECVQDMDHENMFWYRQDPGLGLRLIYFSYDVKMKEKGDIPEGYSVSREKKERFSLILESASTNQTSMYLCASRRTSGLLGWAYEQYFGPGTRLTVT.

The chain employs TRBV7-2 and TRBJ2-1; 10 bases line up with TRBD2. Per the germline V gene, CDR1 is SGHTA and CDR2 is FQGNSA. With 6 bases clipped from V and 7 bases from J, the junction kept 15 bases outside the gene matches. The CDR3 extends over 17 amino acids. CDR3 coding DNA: TGTGCCAGCAGACCCGGGGCCCAGCGGGAGGGCCCGAATGAGCAGTTCTTC. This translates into CASRPGAQREGPNEQFF.

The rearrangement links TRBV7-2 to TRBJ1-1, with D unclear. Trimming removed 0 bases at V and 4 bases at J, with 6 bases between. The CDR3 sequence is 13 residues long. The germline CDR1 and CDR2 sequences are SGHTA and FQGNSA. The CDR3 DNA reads TGTGCCAGCAGCTTAGCGAATCCCACTGAAGCTTTCTTT. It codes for CASSLANPTEAFF.

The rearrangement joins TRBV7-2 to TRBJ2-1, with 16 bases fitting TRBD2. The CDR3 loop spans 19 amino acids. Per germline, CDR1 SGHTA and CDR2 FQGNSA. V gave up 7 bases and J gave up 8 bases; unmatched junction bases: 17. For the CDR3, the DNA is TGTGCCAGCAACCCCGGGACTAGCGGGAGGGCGGGGCAATCGGATGAGCAGTTCTTC. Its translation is CASNPGTSGRAGQSDEQFF.

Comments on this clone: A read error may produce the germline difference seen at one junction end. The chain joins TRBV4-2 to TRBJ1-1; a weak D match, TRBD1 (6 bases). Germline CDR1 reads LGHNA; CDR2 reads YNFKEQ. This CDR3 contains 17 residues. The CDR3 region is CASTQGGAGPMNTEAFF. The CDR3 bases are TGTGCCAGCACCCAAGGGGGGGCAGGGCCCATGAACACTGAAGCTTTCTTT.

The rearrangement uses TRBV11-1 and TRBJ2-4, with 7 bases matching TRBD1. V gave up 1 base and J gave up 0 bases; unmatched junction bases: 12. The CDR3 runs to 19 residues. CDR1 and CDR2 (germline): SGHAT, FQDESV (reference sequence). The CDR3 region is CASSLGPDRSPLAKNIQYF. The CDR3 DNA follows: TGTGCCAGCAGCTTAGGTCCGGACAGGTCCCCCTTAGCCAAAAACATTCAGTACTTC.

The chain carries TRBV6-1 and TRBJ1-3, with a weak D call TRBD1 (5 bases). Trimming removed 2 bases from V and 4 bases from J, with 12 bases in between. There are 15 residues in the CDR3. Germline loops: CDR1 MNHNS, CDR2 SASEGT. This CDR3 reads CASSEKGAEGNTIYF. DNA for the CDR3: TGTGCCAGCAGTGAAAAAGGGGCAGAGGGAAACACCATATATTTT.

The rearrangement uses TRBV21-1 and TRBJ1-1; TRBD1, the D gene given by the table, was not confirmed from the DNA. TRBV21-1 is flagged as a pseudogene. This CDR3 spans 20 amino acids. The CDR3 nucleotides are TGTGCCAGCAGCAAAGGGAGGGAGACAGGGTGGAGGGGATCGTGCACTGAAGCTTTCTTT. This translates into CASSKGRETGWRGSCTEAFF.

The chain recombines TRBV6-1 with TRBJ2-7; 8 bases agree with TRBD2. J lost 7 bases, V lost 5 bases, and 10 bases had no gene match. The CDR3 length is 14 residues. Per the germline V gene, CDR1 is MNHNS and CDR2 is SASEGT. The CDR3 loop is CASSSARLASEQYF. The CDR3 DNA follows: TGTGCCAGCAGTAGTGCGAGACTAGCGAGTGAGCAGTACTTC.

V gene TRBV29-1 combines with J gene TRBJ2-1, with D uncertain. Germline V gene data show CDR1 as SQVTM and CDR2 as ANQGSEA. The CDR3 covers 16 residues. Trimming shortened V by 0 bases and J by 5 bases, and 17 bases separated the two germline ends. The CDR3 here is CSVEEGQTKRDNEQFF. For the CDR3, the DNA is TGCAGCGTTGAAGAAGGGCAGACGAAAAGGGACAATGAGCAGTTCTTC.

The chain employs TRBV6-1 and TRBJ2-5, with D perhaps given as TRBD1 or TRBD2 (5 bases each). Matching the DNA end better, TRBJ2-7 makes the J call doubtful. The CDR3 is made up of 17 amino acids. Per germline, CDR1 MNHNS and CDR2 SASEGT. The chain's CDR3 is CASSEAFPGPVDYEQYF. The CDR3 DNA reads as TGTGCCAGCAGTGAAGCGTTTCCGGGGCCGGTCGACTACGAGCAGTACTTC.

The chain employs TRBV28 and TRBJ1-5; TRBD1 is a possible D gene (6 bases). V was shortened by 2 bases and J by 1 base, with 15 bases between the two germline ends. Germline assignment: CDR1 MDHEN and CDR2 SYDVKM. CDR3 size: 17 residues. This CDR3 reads CASSLGDKGWSNQPQHF. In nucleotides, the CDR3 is TGTGCCAGCAGTTTAGGGGACAAAGGTTGGAGCAATCAGCCCCAGCATTTT.

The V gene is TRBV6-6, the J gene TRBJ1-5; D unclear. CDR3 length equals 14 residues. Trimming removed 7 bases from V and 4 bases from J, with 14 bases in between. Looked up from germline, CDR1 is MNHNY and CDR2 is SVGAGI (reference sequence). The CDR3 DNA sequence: TGTGCCAGCACGGGCAGGCTGAGAAATCAGCCCCAGCATTTT. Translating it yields CASTGRLRNQPQHF.

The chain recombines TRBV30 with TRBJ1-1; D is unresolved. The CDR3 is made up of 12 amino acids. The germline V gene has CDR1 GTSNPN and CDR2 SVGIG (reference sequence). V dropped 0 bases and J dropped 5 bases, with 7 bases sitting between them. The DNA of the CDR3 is TGTGCCTGGAGTGTAGGGTGGACTGAAGCTTTCTTT. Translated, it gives CAWSVGWTEAFF.

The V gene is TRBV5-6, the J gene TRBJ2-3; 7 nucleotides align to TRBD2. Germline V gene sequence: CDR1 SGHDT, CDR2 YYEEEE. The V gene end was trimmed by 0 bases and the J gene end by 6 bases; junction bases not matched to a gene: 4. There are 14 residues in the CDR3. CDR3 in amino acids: CASSLGEGPDTQYF. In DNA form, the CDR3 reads TGTGCCAGCAGCTTGGGGGAGGGCCCGGATACGCAGTATTTT.

The CDR3 DNA reads as TGTGCCAGCAGAGGGCAGGCGAACACCGGGGAGCTGTTTTTT. Translation: CASRGQANTGELFF. V usage is TRBV5-6 and J usage is TRBJ2-2; no clear D gene. The CDR3 has 14 residues. Germline V lookup: CDR1 SGHDT, CDR2 YYEEEE. V lost 5 bases and J 0 bases, leaving 8 bases between the germline ends.